The TCR beta chain described here comes from a study of CD8+ T cells in alopecia areata. On the study more broadly: Tofacitinib was given for 6 to 18 months, then stopped for 6 months.

Extracted RNA was reverse transcribed into cDNA, the sequencing template. Only in-frame clones appear in the TCRdb table, and some are missing; sequencing was by immunoSEQ multiplex PCR. Found here are around 140,000 clones, 47% of them singletons; the top ten hold approximately 6.8%. V was trimmed by 5 bases and J by 9 bases, leaving 19 bases between them. CDR3 length: 14 amino acids. From germline, CDR1 is SEHNR and CDR2 FQNEAQ (reference sequence). Material for sequencing was CD4+ T cells sorted from blood. The rearrangement uses TRBV7-9 and TRBJ1-2; no clear D. This clonotype originated in a human donor with alopecia areata. The CDR3 DNA sequence: TGTGCCAGCAGCGCGGCGGGCCCGTTTATGCGCTACACCTTC. It is translated as CASSAAGPFMRYTF.